Listed below are T cell receptor beta chains from one sample, sequenced in a study of OX40 agonist ivuxolimab in advanced cancers. TCRdb's table, derived via immunoSEQ multiplex PCR, lists solely in-frame clones and lacks some. The sample includes approximately 70,000 clones, 86% of them seen just once. Sequenced here: CD4+ or CD8+ T cells sorted from blood, sampled in a trial of the OX40 agonist ivuxolimab. The receptors here all came from an adult with an advanced solid tumor such as melanoma, head and neck, liver or kidney cancer. The CDR3 runs from the conserved cysteine through the conserved F or W. Each record gives: V gene, J gene, clone size, D gene, CDR3 DNA, CDR3 protein. D genes are given only for firm matches. Rows give clone size only sometimes, using once, few, many, or a class for an expanded clone.

V gene: TRBV27
J gene: TRBJ1-1
clone size: -
D gene: TRBD1
CDR3 DNA: TGTGCCAGCATTCGGACAGGCAACATGAACACTGAAGCTTTCTTT
CDR3 protein: CASIRTGNMNTEAFF

V gene: TRBV18
J gene: TRBJ2-7
clone size: -
D gene: -
CDR3 DNA: TGTGCCAGCTCACCGGCAGGGGATCTCTCCTACGAGCAGTACTTC
CDR3 protein: CASSPAGDLSYEQYF

V gene: TRBV30
J gene: TRBJ2-5
clone size: -
D gene: -
CDR3 DNA: TGTGCCTGGAGTGTACTCGGGGAAGAGACCCAGTACTTC
CDR3 protein: CAWSVLGEETQYF

V gene: TRBV11-2
J gene: TRBJ2-1
clone size: -
D gene: -
CDR3 DNA: TGTGCCAGCAGCTCCCAAGCGGACTTACACAATGAGCAGTTCTTC
CDR3 protein: CASSSQADLHNEQFF

V gene: TRBV30
J gene: TRBJ1-1
clone size: -
D gene: -
CDR3 DNA: TGTGCCTGGAAGATTAGCATGAACACTGAAGCTTTCTTT
CDR3 protein: CAWKISMNTEAFF

V gene: TRBV11-2
J gene: TRBJ2-3
clone size: -
D gene: TRBD2
CDR3 DNA: TGTGCCAGCAGCTTACAACGGGGGGGCGTCGATACGCAGTATTTT
CDR3 protein: CASSLQRGGVDTQYF

V gene: TRBV6-5
J gene: TRBJ2-3
clone size: -
D gene: TRBD2
CDR3 DNA: TGTGCCAGCAGTTACCGACTAGCGGGGGCGCGGGATACGCAGTATTTT
CDR3 protein: CASSYRLAGARDTQYF

V gene: TRBV7-2
J gene: TRBJ2-2
clone size: -
D gene: -
CDR3 DNA: TGTGCCAGCAGCTTCTCAAACACCGGGGAGCTGTTTTTT
CDR3 protein: CASSFSNTGELFF

V gene: TRBV7-7
J gene: TRBJ1-3
clone size: -
D gene: TRBD1
CDR3 DNA: TGTGCTAGCAGCTTATTTACAGGGGGTCACACCATATATTTT
CDR3 protein: CASSLFTGGHTIYF

V gene: TRBV6-5
J gene: TRBJ1-6
clone size: -
D gene: -
CDR3 DNA: TGTGCCAGCAGTTACCAACAGGGTTTGCGCTCACCCCTCCACTTT
CDR3 protein: CASSYQQGLRSPLHF

V gene: TRBV27
J gene: TRBJ1-1
clone size: many
D gene: -
CDR3 DNA: TGTGCCAGCATCGGTTCAGGCAGGAACTCCATGAACACTGAAGCTTTCTTT
CDR3 protein: CASIGSGRNSMNTEAFF

V gene: TRBV10-3
J gene: TRBJ2-1
clone size: -
D gene: TRBD2
CDR3 DNA: TGTGCCATCAAGGAGGGCGGGAGGGGCTCCTACAATGAGCAGTTCTTC
CDR3 protein: CAIKEGGRGSYNEQFF

V gene: TRBV5-1
J gene: TRBJ2-1
clone size: -
D gene: -
CDR3 DNA: TGCGCCAGCAGCGAGGGAGTGTCTGAGCAGTTCTTC
CDR3 protein: CASSEGVSEQFF

V gene: TRBV11-2
J gene: TRBJ2-6
clone size: once
D gene: TRBD1
CDR3 DNA: TGTGCCAGCGCAGTGACAGGGCTCTCTGGGGCCAACGTCCTGACTTTC
CDR3 protein: CASAVTGLSGANVLTF